A single sample is the source of the 16 T cell receptor beta chains below, sequenced in a study of human CD8 memory T cell subsets. UMI-labeled 5' RACE produced the TCR beta libraries. From its re-call of the 5' RACE reads, TCRdb lists each CDR3 protein once, without DNA. The clone table shows about 10,000 distinct CDR3 sequences, with the ten largest holding around 19%. CCR7+ PD-1+ TIGIT+ early memory CD8+ cells with dysfunctional traits were TPEX. The sample consisted of CD8+ T cells from PBMCs. The receptors were sampled from a human donor in good health.

The V gene is TRBV7-3, the J gene TRBJ2-2. This CDR3 spans 12 amino acids. Germline assignment: CDR1 SGHTA and CDR2 FQGTGA. The CDR3 loop is CASSLSNGELFF.

V gene TRBV11-2 combines with J gene TRBJ1-1; TCRdb designates TRBD1, a call that cannot be tested without DNA. The CDR3 sequence is 18 residues long. Germline CDR1 and CDR2: SGHAT and FQNNGV. CDR3 region: CASSLTLNRAGLNTEAFF.

According to its frequency, this clonotype is large. V and J are TRBV9 and TRBJ1-4; checking the TCRdb D call of TRBD1 is not possible without DNA. The CDR3 runs to 15 residues. From germline, CDR1 is SGDLS and CDR2 YYNGEE. CDR3 protein: CASSVDGQGDEKLFF.

The chain employs TRBV7-2 and TRBJ2-7. Germline CDR1 is SGHTA and CDR2 is FQGNSA. The CDR3 totals 12 residues. The CDR3 spells CASSLVWYEQYF.

Frequency places this clonotype as medium-sized. The gene calls are TRBV29-1 and TRBJ2-7; checking the TCRdb D call of TRBD2 is not possible without DNA. This CDR3 has 13 amino acids. From germline, CDR1 is SQVTM and CDR2 ANQGSEA. This chain's CDR3 is CSVETYGGYEQYF.

This chain connects TRBV28 to TRBJ2-1. Looked up from germline, CDR1 is MDHEN and CDR2 is SYDVKM. CDR3 length equals 12 residues. Here the CDR3 reads CASSTTYNEQFF.

The chain couples TRBV7-9 to TRBJ1-5; the D call of TRBD1 rests on TCRdb alone, since no DNA is present to check it. Germline assignment: CDR1 SEHNR and CDR2 FQNEAQ (reference sequence). CDR3 length equals 14 residues. The CDR3 protein is CASSSGTVISPQHF.

Judged by frequency, this clonotype is medium-sized. The chain links TRBV7-2 to TRBJ2-7; TCRdb picks TRBD2, but there is no DNA to check that call. The CDR3 consists of 15 residues. Germline V gives CDR1 SGHTA, CDR2 FQGNSA. This CDR3 reads CASSFDLAGGYEQYF.

The V gene is TRBV27, the J gene TRBJ2-1. Germline CDR1 reads MNHEY; CDR2 reads SMNVEV (reference sequence). The CDR3 is made up of 15 amino acids. CDR3 protein: CASSFFGGSYNEQFF.

This sequence joins TRBV5-8 and TRBJ2-7; with no DNA, the TCRdb D assignment of TRBD1 cannot be verified. Germline lookup yields CDR1 SGHTS and CDR2 YDEGEE. CDR3 size: 16 residues. The CDR3 loop is CASSLGPGQGGYEQYF.

This clonotype is called medium-sized based on its frequency. This CDR3 is CSVFGLGRDEQYF. The rearrangement uses TRBV29-1 and TRBJ2-7. The CDR3 is made up of 13 amino acids. CDR1 and CDR2 (germline): SQVTM, ANQGSEA.

This chain links TRBV20-1 with TRBJ2-7; no DNA is available, so the TRBD2 call from TCRdb remains unchecked. The length of the CDR3 is 18 residues. Germline lookup yields CDR1 DFQATT and CDR2 SNEGSKA (reference sequence). The CDR3 sequence is CSAPPGTSGGRSSYEQYF.

This CDR3 is CASSVDTGSTEAFF. The chain links TRBV2 to TRBJ1-1. Germline V gives CDR1 SNHLY, CDR2 FYNNEI. CDR3 length: 14 amino acids.

V and J are TRBV5-1 and TRBJ2-1; the TRBD2 assignment by TCRdb is unverifiable without DNA. Per the germline V gene, CDR1 is SGHRS and CDR2 is YFSETQ. CDR3 length equals 17 residues. Here the CDR3 reads CASSPPSGGASYNEQFF. Based on the CDR3 plus reference TRBV5-1 and TRBJ2-1, the full variable domain is KAGVTQTPRYLIKTRGQQVTLSCSPISGHRSVSWYQQTPGQGLQFLFEYFSETQRNKGNFPGRFSGRQFSNSRSEMNVSTLELGDSALYLCASSPPSGGASYNEQFFGPGTRLTVL.

The rearrangement joins TRBV28 to TRBJ2-3; TCRdb's D call, TRBD1, is unchecked because there is no DNA. The CDR3 extends over 12 amino acids. Germline V gene lookup returns CDR1 MDHEN and CDR2 SYDVKM. The CDR3 loop reads CASSLRGDTQYF.

The CDR3 loop reads CSATGPSSGYTF. This rearrangement joins TRBV20-1 to TRBJ1-2. Germline V CDR1 and CDR2: DFQATT, SNEGSKA (reference sequence). This CDR3 has 12 residues.